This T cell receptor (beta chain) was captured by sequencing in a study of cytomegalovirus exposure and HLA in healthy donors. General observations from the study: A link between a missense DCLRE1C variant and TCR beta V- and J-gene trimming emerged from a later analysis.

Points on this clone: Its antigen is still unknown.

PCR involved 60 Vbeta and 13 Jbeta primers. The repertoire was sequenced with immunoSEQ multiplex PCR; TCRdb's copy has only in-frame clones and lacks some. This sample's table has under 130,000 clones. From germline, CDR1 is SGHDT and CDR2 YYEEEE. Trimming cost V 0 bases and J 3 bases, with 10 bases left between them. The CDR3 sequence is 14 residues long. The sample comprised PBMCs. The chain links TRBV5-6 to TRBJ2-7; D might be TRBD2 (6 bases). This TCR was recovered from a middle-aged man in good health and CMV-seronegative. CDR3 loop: CASSLGGDFYEQYF. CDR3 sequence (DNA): TGTGCCAGCAGCTTGGGTGGGGACTTCTACGAGCAGTACTTC.